In this sample, the clone carrying this T cell receptor beta chain turned up once. The data originate from a study of blood T cell repertoires in COVID-19. Study-level background: Collection of acute and convalescent COVID-19 samples took place in the United States, Italy and Spain. The cDNA or gDNA used as material had been derived from T cells, B-cell-depleted T cells, or PBMCs.

Germline CDR1 reads LNHDA; CDR2 reads SQIVND (reference sequence). This CDR3 is built from 18 residues. Trimming cost V 0 bases and J 2 bases; bases outside gene matches: 10. The authors' processing: The assay estimated nucleated cells by amplifying reference gene primers. Sequencing was performed with immunoSEQ multiplex PCR; in TCRdb, only in-frame clones are kept and a portion is missing. V, J and clone size are those of that table, while D and trimming were read from the DNA. The table lists over 200,000 clones, approximately 84% of them singletons. The source is a man aged 80 or over with acute or convalescent COVID-19. This chain connects TRBV19 to TRBJ2-1, with 7 bases matching TRBD2. The material sequenced was peripheral blood. The CDR3 loop is CASSIDPGEGGPYNEQFF. The DNA for the CDR3 is TGTGCCAGTAGTATAGACCCCGGGGAGGGAGGGCCCTACAATGAGCAGTTCTTC.